Below are 10 T cell receptor beta chains sequenced from a single sample in a study of T cell responses to AZD1222 COVID-19 vaccine. Produced via immunoSEQ multiplex PCR; TCRdb's table is partial and in-frame only. The data hold around 130,000 clones, with just under 95% observed a single time. Sample: peripheral blood, taken on day 0 of AZD1222 vaccination. The origin of the receptors is an adult in good health.

The chain employs TRBV14 and TRBJ1-2, with D maybe TRBD1 (5 bases). V lost 3 bases and J lost 8, with 19 bases in between. Germline V gene lookup returns CDR1 SGHDN and CDR2 FVKESK. This CDR3 is 15 amino acids long. This chain's CDR3 is CASSHPGGGAQGYTF. The CDR3 DNA reads as TGTGCCAGCAGCCATCCCGGGGGAGGGGCACAAGGCTACACCTTC.

The V and J genes are TRBV28 and TRBJ1-1; D call uncertain. There are 13 residues in the CDR3. From germline, CDR1 is MDHEN and CDR2 SYDVKM. V was pared by 7 bases and J by 5 bases, with 14 bases between. The CDR3: CASTPVWGTEAFF. The CDR3 DNA reads TGTGCCAGCACCCCCGTCTGGGGAACTGAAGCTTTCTTT.

The rearrangement links TRBV6-1 to TRBJ1-5; the D is unclear. Trimming shortened V by 3 bases and J by 1 base, and 13 bases separated the two germline ends. This CDR3 comprises 16 residues. Germline values: CDR1 MNHNS, CDR2 SASEGT. CDR3 amino acids: CASSEIWVRSNQPQHF. In DNA form, the CDR3 reads TGTGCCAGCAGTGAGATTTGGGTAAGGAGCAATCAGCCCCAGCATTTT.

The table lists this clone with a count of one. The chain uses TRBV2 and TRBJ1-4; TRBD1 aligns across 8 bases. V lost 3 bases, J lost 8 bases, and 8 bases stayed unmatched. CDR1 SNHLY and CDR2 FYNNEI come from the germline V gene. This CDR3 region has 15 residues. The CDR3 DNA sequence: TGTGCCAGCAGTGATCGGACAGGGTTGAGGGAAAAACTGTTTTTT. It codes for CASSDRTGLREKLFF.

The V gene is TRBV10-1, the J gene TRBJ2-1; D tentatively fits TRBD1 or TRBD2 (5 bases each). Trimming took off 0 bases at V and 2 bases at J, with 8 bases between the two ends. CDR1 and CDR2 from the germline V gene are WNHNN and SYGVQD (reference sequence). The CDR3 spans 15 residues. The CDR3 region has the DNA TGCGCCAGCAGTGAGTCGGGGGTGACCTACAATGAGCAGTTCTTC. Its protein product is CASSESGVTYNEQFF.

V is TRBV12-3 or TRBV12-4 and J is TRBJ2-1; no definite D call. The CDR3 has 12 residues. The germline V and J ends were trimmed by 2 bases and 5 bases, with 4 bases remaining between them. The chain's CDR3 is CASSLLNNEQFF. CDR3 nucleotide sequence: TGTGCCAGCAGTTTACTCAACAATGAGCAGTTCTTC.

This chain connects TRBV9 to TRBJ1-1, with D uncertain. V lost 1 base, J lost 0 bases, and 10 bases lay in between. The CDR3 totals 15 residues. Germline V CDR1 and CDR2: SGDLS, YYNGEE. DNA for the CDR3: TGTGCCAGCAGCGTACCGGCGAACTTGAACACTGAAGCTTTCTTT. Its translation: CASSVPANLNTEAFF.

This clone was observed once. The chain links TRBV2 to TRBJ1-4; the D gene is possibly TRBD1 (6 bases). CDR1 is SNHLY and CDR2 is FYNNEI in the germline V gene. This CDR3 region has 15 residues. Trimming took 5 bases from V and 2 from J, leaving 12 bases between them. DNA of the CDR3: TGTGCCAGCAGTCAACAGGGAGTCACTAATGAAAAACTGTTTTTT. Encoded protein: CASSQQGVTNEKLFF.

The CDR3: CASSLRDRGDYGYTF. The DNA for the CDR3 is TGTGCCAGCAGCTTAAGAGACAGGGGGGACTATGGCTACACCTTC. The rearrangement uses TRBV9 and TRBJ1-2; 9 bases line up with TRBD1. CDR1 is SGDLS and CDR2 is YYNGEE in the germline V gene. V shed 4 bases, J shed 3 bases, and the junction held 7 bases outside the gene matches. The CDR3 contains 15 residues.

The V gene is TRBV28, the J gene TRBJ2-5; D gene unclear. CDR3 size: 13 residues. Trimming took off 6 bases at V and 4 bases at J, with 12 bases between the two ends. CDR1 MDHEN and CDR2 SYDVKM come from the germline V gene. The CDR3 coding sequence is TGTGCCAGCAGCTATTTAATGAGAGAGACCCAGTACTTC. This gives the protein CASSYLMRETQYF.